Included here is one T cell receptor beta chain sequence, with context. Its target is unknown. The data originate from a study of T-cell memory formation after mild COVID-19. Each CDR3 protein gets one entry after TCRdb re-called the 5' RACE reads with MiXCR. The sample holds 90,000 to 130,000 distinct CDR3 sequences, 15% to 20% seen once. Study-level findings and limits: Memory from before infection featured some responding clones, which suggests cross-reactive memory joined.

The source of this sequence is a man in his late teens or twenties who had mild COVID-19 (a few samples of this study predate the infection). Cell type and time point are not known. Source material: PBMCs or a T cell subset sorted from them (not recorded which).

CDR3 nucleotides: TGCGCCAGCAGAACGACGGCCGCTGGAAACACCATATATTTT. It specifies CASRTTAAGNTIYF. This chain links TRBV4-1 with TRBJ1-3; D ambiguous. CDR1 and CDR2 from the germline V gene are MGHRA and YSYEKL. V was pared by 6 bases and J by 2 bases, with 11 bases between. This CDR3 is built from 14 residues.